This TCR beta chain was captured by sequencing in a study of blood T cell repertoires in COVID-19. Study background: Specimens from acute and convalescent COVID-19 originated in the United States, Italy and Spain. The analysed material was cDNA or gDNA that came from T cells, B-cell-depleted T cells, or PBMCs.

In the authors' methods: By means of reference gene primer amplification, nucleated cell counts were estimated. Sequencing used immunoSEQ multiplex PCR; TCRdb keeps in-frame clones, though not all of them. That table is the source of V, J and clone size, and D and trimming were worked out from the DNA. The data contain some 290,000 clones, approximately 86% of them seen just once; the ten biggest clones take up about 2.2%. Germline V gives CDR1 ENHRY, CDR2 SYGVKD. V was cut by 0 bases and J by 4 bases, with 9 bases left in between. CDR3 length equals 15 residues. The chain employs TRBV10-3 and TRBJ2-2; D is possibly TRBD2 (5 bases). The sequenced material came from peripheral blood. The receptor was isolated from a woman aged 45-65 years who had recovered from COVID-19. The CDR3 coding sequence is TGTGCCATCAGTGAGTCCAGCGGCCCCACCGGGGAGCTGTTTTTT. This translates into CAISESSGPTGELFF.